The next 23 T cell receptor beta chains were all read from a single sample in a study of CD8+ T cells in alopecia areata. RNA was extracted and reverse transcribed into cDNA as the sequencing template. The protocol was immunoSEQ multiplex PCR, while the TCRdb copy is restricted to in-frame clones and leaves out a portion. The table has about 180,000 clones, 67% seen once. Material: CD8+ T cells sorted from blood, obtained at week 0. These receptor sequences come from a human donor with alopecia areata.

This clone was detected once. This chain uses TRBV28 with TRBJ2-5, with 11 bases fitting TRBD2. CDR3 size: 17 residues. Germline CDR1 reads MDHEN; CDR2 reads SYDVKM. The trim removed 6 bases at V and 5 bases at J, leaving 14 bases unmatched. The CDR3: CASRALAGGLRGETQYF. In DNA form, the CDR3 reads TGTGCCAGCAGAGCTCTAGCGGGGGGCCTCCGTGGTGAGACCCAGTACTTC.

The chain employs TRBV29-1 and TRBJ2-7; the D gene is possibly TRBD2 (5 bases). CDR3 size: 14 residues. Germline loops: CDR1 SQVTM, CDR2 ANQGSEA. Deletions cut 2 bases from V and 3 bases from J, with 14 bases between. The CDR3 spells CSVELALGDYEQYF. CDR3 in DNA: TGCAGCGTTGAACTCGCCTTGGGAGACTACGAGCAGTACTTC.

The chain carries TRBV11-3 and TRBJ2-3; a possible D gene is TRBD2 (6 bases). CDR3 length: 15 residues. The V and J ends lost 6 bases and 3 bases respectively, with 16 bases between them. Per germline, CDR1 SGHNT and CDR2 YENEEA. The CDR3 bases are TGTGCCAGCAGTGGAAAACGGGGGAGTACAGATACGCAGTATTTT. This encodes CASSGKRGSTDTQYF.

The chain is built from TRBV6-6 and TRBJ1-1, with 7 bases aligning to TRBD1. The germline V gene has CDR1 MNHNY and CDR2 SVGAGI (reference sequence). This CDR3 contains 14 residues. The J segment lost 6 bases and the V segment lost 2 bases, leaving 6 bases of the junction unmatched. The CDR3 here is CASSYGDRESEAFF. The DNA of the CDR3 is TGTGCCAGCAGTTACGGTGACAGGGAGTCTGAAGCTTTCTTT.

V usage is TRBV4-1 and J usage is TRBJ2-1; a possible D gene is TRBD1 (5 bases). The V gene's germline CDR1 is MGHRA and CDR2 YSYEKL. The CDR3 runs to 14 residues. Trimming cost V 7 bases and J 3 bases, with 13 bases left between them. CDR3 sequence reads: CASTLGPSYNEQFF. In DNA form, the CDR3 reads TGCGCCAGCACATTGGGGCCGAGCTACAATGAGCAGTTCTTC.

This chain uses TRBV7-9 with TRBJ2-7; 8 bases align to TRBD2. V lost 4 bases, J lost 6 bases, and 5 bases stayed unmatched. The germline gives CDR1 SEHNR, CDR2 FQNEAQ (reference sequence). The CDR3 consists of 13 residues. The CDR3 region is CASSSAGDREQYF. The CDR3 nucleotides read TGTGCCAGCAGCTCAGCGGGGGATCGCGAGCAGTACTTC.

This chain connects TRBV27 to TRBJ1-4; perhaps TRBD1 as D (5 bases). With 4 bases removed from V and 12 bases from J, the gap between germline ends came to 15 bases. The CDR3 covers 13 residues. Per germline, CDR1 MNHEY and CDR2 SMNVEV (reference sequence). CDR3 sequence reads: CASSWGRSGELFF. CDR3 in DNA: TGTGCCAGCAGTTGGGGCAGGTCGGGGGAACTGTTTTTT.

The J gene is TRBJ1-2, the V gene TRBV9; no definite D call. The ends were cut back, 5 bases at V and 8 bases at J, with 13 bases in the middle. CDR3 length equals 12 residues. CDR1 and CDR2 from the germline V gene are SGDLS and YYNGEE. CDR3 sequence: CASRTRAGGYTF. The CDR3 DNA reads TGTGCCAGCAGGACCCGGGCGGGAGGCTACACCTTC.

This chain links TRBV19 with TRBJ2-1; 8 nucleotides line up with TRBD1. Germline loops: CDR1 LNHDA, CDR2 SQIVND (reference sequence). This CDR3 comprises 14 residues. V lost 3 bases, J lost 8 bases, and 6 bases stayed unmatched. CDR3 sequence: CASSMGTGPDEQFF. CDR3 DNA sequence: TGTGCCAGTAGTATGGGGACAGGTCCCGATGAGCAGTTCTTC.

The V gene is TRBV6-5, the J gene TRBJ1-5; possibly TRBD1 for D (6 bases). V gave up 6 bases and J gave up 0 bases, with 12 bases separating them. CDR1 is MNHEY, CDR2 SVGAGI, per germline. The CDR3 contains 15 residues. CDR3 region: CASRIDRRSNQPQHF. Here the CDR3 DNA reads TGTGCCAGCAGAATCGACAGGCGTAGCAATCAGCCCCAGCATTTT.

The chain joins TRBV13 to TRBJ2-5; D is unclear. CDR3 length: 14 amino acids. V gave up 5 bases and J gave up 0 bases, with 10 bases separating them. Germline lookup yields CDR1 PRHDT and CDR2 FYEKMQ (reference sequence). CDR3 in DNA: TGTGCCAGCAGCCAAGGACGGGACCAAGAGACCCAGTACTTC. It yields the protein CASSQGRDQETQYF.

This clone was seen only once. V usage is TRBV9 and J usage is TRBJ1-2; 7 nucleotides line up with TRBD1. The CDR3 extends over 15 amino acids. The germline V gene has CDR1 SGDLS and CDR2 YYNGEE. With 7 bases clipped from V and 4 bases from J, the junction kept 13 bases outside the gene matches. CDR3 protein: CASGGGSSAGYGYTF. The CDR3, as DNA: TGTGCCAGCGGAGGGGGCAGCTCAGCGGGCTATGGCTACACCTTC.

The CDR3 coding sequence is TGTGCCAGCAGCCTTGGGACAGGGGCGTTAAATGAGCAGTTCTTC. Translating it yields CASSLGTGALNEQFF. The chain links TRBV7-8 to TRBJ2-1, with 10 bases matching TRBD1. Germline V gene sequence: CDR1 SGHVS, CDR2 FQNEAQ. There are 15 residues in the CDR3. V dropped 5 bases and J dropped 7; count of bases not matched to a gene: 8.

The chain employs TRBV11-2 and TRBJ2-1; 7 positions match TRBD2. The CDR3 length is 14 residues. CDR1 and CDR2 from the germline V gene are SGHAT and FQNNGV. Trimming at V came to 1 base and at J to 10 bases, leaving 7 bases not matched to a gene. CDR3 in amino acids: CASSLVPAGQEQFF. CDR3 DNA: TGTGCCAGCAGCTTAGTACCAGCGGGGCAAGAGCAGTTCTTC.

The chain joins TRBV5-1 to TRBJ2-5; 13 bases are shared with TRBD2. The CDR3 runs 17 residues. The trim removed 4 bases at V and 3 bases at J, leaving 9 bases unmatched. Germline CDR1 SGHRS, CDR2 YFSETQ. The CDR3 loop reads CASSIGLAGASEETQYF. The CDR3 DNA sequence: TGCGCCAGCAGCATAGGACTAGCGGGGGCGAGTGAAGAGACCCAGTACTTC.

The gene calls are TRBV6-6 and TRBJ2-2, with 7 bases matching TRBD2. The germline gives CDR1 MNHNY, CDR2 SVGAGI (reference sequence). Trimming at V came to 11 bases and at J to 1 base, leaving 13 bases not matched to a gene. The CDR3 spans 16 residues. The CDR3 region is CAGSWGVAGNTGELFF. DNA of the CDR3: TGTGCCGGATCCTGGGGGGTAGCGGGGAACACCGGGGAGCTGTTTTTT.

This clone was counted a single time. This rearrangement joins TRBV5-1 to TRBJ1-1; TRBD1 agrees at 8 bases. Trimming took 0 bases from V and 2 from J; bases not matched to a gene: 3. CDR1 and CDR2 (germline): SGHRS, YFSETQ. There are 15 residues in the CDR3. The CDR3 sequence is CASSLARGLNTEAFF. DNA for the CDR3: TGCGCCAGCAGCTTGGCCAGGGGGCTTAACACTGAAGCTTTCTTT.

The V call is TRBV9, the J call TRBJ2-1; D perhaps matches TRBD1 (6 bases). Trimming cost V 4 bases and J 2 bases, with 13 bases left between them. The V gene's germline CDR1 is SGDLS and CDR2 YYNGEE. This CDR3 comprises 15 residues. CDR3 nucleotide sequence: TGTGCCAGCAGCCTACGACAGGACACCTACAATGAGCAGTTCTTC. It yields the protein CASSLRQDTYNEQFF.

The chain links TRBV6-5 to TRBJ2-3; no firm D call. The germline V and J ends were trimmed by 4 bases and 0 bases, with 8 bases remaining between them. The CDR3 spans 14 residues. Germline V gene data show CDR1 as MNHEY and CDR2 as SVGAGI. The CDR3 sequence is CASSSFPSTDTQYF. DNA for the CDR3: TGTGCCAGCAGTTCCTTTCCTAGCACAGATACGCAGTATTTT.

The V and J genes are TRBV30 and TRBJ2-2; D is undetermined. V was pared by 4 bases and J by 4 bases, with 7 bases between. The CDR3 has 12 amino acids. Germline CDR1 GTSNPN, CDR2 SVGIG (reference sequence). CDR3 region: CAWIPGTGELFF. The DNA of the CDR3 is TGTGCCTGGATTCCCGGCACCGGGGAGCTGTTTTTT.

The chain links TRBV5-1 to TRBJ2-5, with D possibly being TRBD1 or TRBD2 (6 bases each). Trimming cost V 4 bases and J 6 bases, with 19 bases left between them. The CDR3 length is 15 residues. The germline CDR1 and CDR2 sequences are SGHRS and YFSETQ. CDR3 nucleotides: TGCGCCAGCAGCCACCCCACTAGGGGGGATAAGACCCAGTACTTC. The encoded protein is CASSHPTRGDKTQYF. The complete variable domain, with remaining parts taken from reference TRBV5-1 and TRBJ2-5, reads KAGVTQTPRYLIKTRGQQVTLSCSPISGHRSVSWYQQTPGQGLQFLFEYFSETQRNKGNFPGRFSGRQFSNSRSEMNVSTLELGDSALYLCASSHPTRGDKTQYFGPGTRLLVL.

The gene calls are TRBV2 and TRBJ2-5; TRBD2 matches 13 bases. CDR1 SNHLY and CDR2 FYNNEI come from the germline V gene. J was trimmed by 0 bases and V by 6 bases; bases with no gene match: 4. This CDR3 region has 16 residues. In DNA form, the CDR3 reads TGTGCCAGCAGAAGGACTAGCGGGGGATACCAAGAGACCCAGTACTTC. This translates into CASRRTSGGYQETQYF.

Comment on this clone: Other DNA sequences within the sample encode an identical CDR3. This chain uses TRBV7-9 with TRBJ2-7; D is perhaps TRBD1 (6 bases). The V and J ends lost 0 bases and 2 bases respectively, with 11 bases between them. Germline V gene lookup returns CDR1 SEHNR and CDR2 FQNEAQ (reference sequence). This CDR3 region has 15 residues. CDR3 sequence (DNA): TGTGCCAGCAGCTTAGCGCAGACAGGAGCCTACGAGCAGTACTTC. It specifies CASSLAQTGAYEQYF.